The next 2 T cell receptor beta chains were all read from a single sample in a study of T cells in Graves' hyperthyroidism and ophthalmopathy (dated by TCRdb to between 2017 and 2020). The library relied on multiplex PCR. These reads were obtained on an Illumina HiSeq 2000. The TCR beta CDR3 regions were amplified from the RNA transcripts. A first-round RT-PCR of the TCR CDR3 used the HTBI primer set with the Qiagen OneStep RT-PCR kit. TCRdb trimmed the raw reads at Q25, called clones with MiXCR and kept productive beta chains. Every CDR3 protein is listed once, alongside the most common genes and DNA of its rows. Within this sample are more than 600,000 distinct CDR3 sequences, with approximately 16% of them counted one time only. Clones ranked in the top ten supply about 8.4% of the sample. The material sequenced was blood. Receptor source: a man aged 18 to 29 with Graves' hyperthyroidism.

The chain links TRBV20-1 to TRBJ2-3; D may be TRBD2 (7 bases). Germline CDR1 is DFQATT and CDR2 is SNEGSKA (reference sequence). V gave up 5 bases and J gave up 2 bases, with 23 bases separating them. The CDR3 runs to 17 residues. This chain's CDR3 is CSASGGSGGFDTDTQYF. Here the CDR3 DNA reads TGCAGTGCTTCCGGGGGGAGTGGGGGCTTCGACACAGATACGCAGTATTTT.

CDR3 bases: TGCAGTGCTAGTACTAGCGGAGACTCCTACGAGCAGTACTTC. Translating gives CSASTSGDSYEQYF. The rearrangement joins TRBV20-1 to TRBJ2-7; TRBD2 matches 8 bases. Germline V gene data show CDR1 as DFQATT and CDR2 as SNEGSKA (reference sequence). The CDR3 is 14 amino acids. Trimming at V came to 3 bases and at J to 0 bases, leaving 4 bases not matched to a gene.